This T cell receptor beta chain is drawn from a study of T cell responses to AZD1222 COVID-19 vaccine. Study outcomes and limitations: Increases in Spike-specific TCR breadth and depth were seen after two AZD1222 doses. Every sample of the repertoires postdated the peak T cell response. Just a handful of people given AZD1222 tested seropositive at baseline. It should be noted that donors were predominantly white British and more often female, and clonal diversity was possibly underestimated.

Germline CDR1 reads MDHEN; CDR2 reads SYDVKM. Trimming left V 1 base short and J 4 bases short, with 12 bases between. This CDR3 comprises 15 residues. As regards this clone: The target antigen is unknown.

Libraries were prepared by immunoSEQ multiplex PCR; TCRdb keeps only in-frame clonotypes and omits some of them. The sample has about 150,000 clones, 90% to 95% seen once; the top ten hold approximately 2.7%. This rearrangement joins TRBV28 to TRBJ2-3, with no clear D. The receptor was derived from an adult in good health. The specimen comprised peripheral blood, sampled on day 0 of MenACWY control vaccination. As DNA, the CDR3 is TGTGCCAGCAGTTTATATCAGCGCGCCGCAGATACGCAGTATTTT. Translated: CASSLYQRAADTQYF. The full variable domain, completed using reference TRBV28 and TRBJ2-3, is DVKVTQSSRYLVKRTGEKVFLECVQDMDHENMFWYRQDPGLGLRLIYFSYDVKMKEKGDIPEGYSVSREKKERFSLILESASTNQTSMYLCASSLYQRAADTQYFGPGTRLTVL.